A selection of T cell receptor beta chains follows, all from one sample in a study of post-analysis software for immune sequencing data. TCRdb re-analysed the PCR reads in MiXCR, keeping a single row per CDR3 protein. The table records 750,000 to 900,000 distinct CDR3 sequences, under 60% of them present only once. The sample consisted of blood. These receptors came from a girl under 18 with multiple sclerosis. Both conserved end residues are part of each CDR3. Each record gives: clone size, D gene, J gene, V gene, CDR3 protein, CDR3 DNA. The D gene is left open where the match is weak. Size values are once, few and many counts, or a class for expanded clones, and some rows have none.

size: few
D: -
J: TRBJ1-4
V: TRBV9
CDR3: CASSVSPLGAENEKLFF
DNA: TGTGCCAGCAGCGTATCCCCCCTGGGGGCGGAGAACGAAAAACTGTTTTTT

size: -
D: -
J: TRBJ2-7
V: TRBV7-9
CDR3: CASSRIPLGYEQYF
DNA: TGTGCCAGCAGCCGCATCCCCCTCGGCTACGAGCAGTACTTC

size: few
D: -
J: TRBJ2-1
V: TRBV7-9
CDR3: CASSPGDGYNEQFF
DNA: TGTGCCAGCAGCCCCGGGGACGGGTACAATGAGCAGTTCTTC

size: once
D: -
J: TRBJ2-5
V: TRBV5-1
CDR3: CAGGPQETQYF
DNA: TGCGCCGGCGGACCTCAAGAGACCCAGTACTTC

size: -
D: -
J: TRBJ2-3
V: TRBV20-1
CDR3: CSARYPLADTQYF
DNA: TGCAGTGCTAGGTATCCGCTTGCAGATACGCAGTATTTT

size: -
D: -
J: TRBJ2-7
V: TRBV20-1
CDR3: CSARSQGSPAGEQYF
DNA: TGCAGTGCTAGGTCCCAAGGCAGTCCGGCTGGCGAGCAGTACTTC

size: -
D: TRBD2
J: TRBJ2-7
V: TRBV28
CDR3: CASSHIGIASGSRSYEQYF
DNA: TGTGCCAGCAGTCATATCGGGATAGCTAGCGGGAGTCGATCCTACGAGCAGTACTTC

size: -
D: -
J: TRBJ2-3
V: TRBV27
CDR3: CASSFYVGGADTQYF
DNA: TGTGCCAGCAGTTTTTACGTGGGAGGCGCAGATACGCAGTATTTT

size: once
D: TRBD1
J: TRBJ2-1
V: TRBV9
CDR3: CASSTSTGGYEQFF
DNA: TGTGCCAGCAGCACCTCGACAGGGGGCTATGAGCAGTTCTTC

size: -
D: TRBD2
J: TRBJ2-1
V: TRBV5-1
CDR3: CASSLVPGTSGNEQFF
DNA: TGCGCCAGCAGCTTGGTCCCCGGGACTAGCGGTAATGAGCAGTTCTTC

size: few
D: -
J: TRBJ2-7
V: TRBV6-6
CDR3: CASSPGLYSSYEQYF
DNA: TGTGCCAGCAGCCCTGGACTGTATAGCTCCTACGAGCAGTACTTC

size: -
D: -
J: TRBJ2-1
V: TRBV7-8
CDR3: CASSLRRGWEQFF
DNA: TGTGCCAGCAGCTTGAGGAGAGGGTGGGAGCAGTTCTTC

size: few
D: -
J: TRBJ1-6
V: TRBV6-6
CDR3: CASSYPTALPNSPLHF
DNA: TGTGCCAGCAGTTATCCCACGGCCCTACCCAATTCACCCCTCCACTTT

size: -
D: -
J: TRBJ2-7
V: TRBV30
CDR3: CAWSVFPTYEQYF
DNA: TGTGCCTGGAGTGTATTCCCAACCTACGAGCAGTACTTC

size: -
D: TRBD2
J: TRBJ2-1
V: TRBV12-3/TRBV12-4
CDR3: CASRPTTSGDYNEQFF
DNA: TGTGCCAGCAGACCAACGACTAGCGGGGACTACAATGAGCAGTTCTTC

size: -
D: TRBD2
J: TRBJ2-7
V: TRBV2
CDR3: CASALTSGSSYEQYF
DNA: TGTGCCAGCGCCCTGACTAGCGGGAGCTCCTACGAGCAGTACTTC

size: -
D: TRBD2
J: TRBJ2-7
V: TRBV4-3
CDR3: CASSQDQVGGFSYEQYF
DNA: TGCGCCAGCAGCCAAGATCAGGTGGGAGGGTTCTCCTACGAGCAGTACTTC

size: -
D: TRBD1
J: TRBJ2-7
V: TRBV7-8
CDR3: CASSQAPGQAYEQYF
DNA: TGTGCCAGCAGCCAAGCCCCGGGACAGGCCTACGAGCAGTACTTC

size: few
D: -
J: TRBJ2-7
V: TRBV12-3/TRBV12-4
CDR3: CASSLATGALHEQYF
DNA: TGTGCCAGCAGTTTAGCGACGGGGGCTTTACACGAGCAGTACTTC

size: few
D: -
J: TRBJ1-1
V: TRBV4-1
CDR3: CASSQVKLEGEAFF
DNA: TGCGCCAGCAGCCAAGTAAAGCTCGAGGGGGAAGCTTTCTTT

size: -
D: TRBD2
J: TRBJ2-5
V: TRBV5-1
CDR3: CASSLLADQETQYF
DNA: TGTGCCAGCTCACTTCTAGCGGATCAAGAGACCCAGTACTTC

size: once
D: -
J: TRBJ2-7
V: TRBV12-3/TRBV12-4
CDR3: CASSPLQSGEQYF
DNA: TGTGCCAGCAGCCCCCTTCAGTCCGGCGAGCAGTACTTC

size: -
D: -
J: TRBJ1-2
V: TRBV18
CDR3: CASSPEKGGFYGYTF
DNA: TGTGCCAGCTCACCGGAAAAGGGGGGTTTCTATGGCTACACCTTC

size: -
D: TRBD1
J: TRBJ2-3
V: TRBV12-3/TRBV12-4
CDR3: CASSDPGQGYTQYF
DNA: TGTGCCAGCAGTGATCCGGGACAGGGTTATACGCAGTATTTT

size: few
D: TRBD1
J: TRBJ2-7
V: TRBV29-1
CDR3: CSVGVRGQGADEQYF
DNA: TGCAGCGTTGGGGTACGGGGACAGGGGGCCGACGAGCAGTACTTC

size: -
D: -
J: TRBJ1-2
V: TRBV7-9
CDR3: CASSPPGSSHYGYTF
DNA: TGTGCCAGCAGCCCCCCAGGGTCGTCCCACTATGGCTACACCTTC

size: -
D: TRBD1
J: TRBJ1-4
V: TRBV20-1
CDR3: CSAGRLQGLPSNEKLFF
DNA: TGCAGTGCCGGACGACTACAGGGGCTGCCTAGTAATGAAAAACTGTTTTTT

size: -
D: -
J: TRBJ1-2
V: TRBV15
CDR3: CATSRDMGALGGYTF
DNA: TGTGCCACCAGCAGAGATATGGGGGCCCTCGGAGGCTACACCTTC

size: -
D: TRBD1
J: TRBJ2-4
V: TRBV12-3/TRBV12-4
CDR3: CASSIGQGYSKNIQYF
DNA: TGTGCCAGCAGCATCGGACAGGGATATAGCAAAAACATTCAGTACTTC

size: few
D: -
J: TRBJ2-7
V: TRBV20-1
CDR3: CSASSVAGEQYF
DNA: TGCAGTGCTAGTTCAGTCGCTGGTGAGCAGTACTTC

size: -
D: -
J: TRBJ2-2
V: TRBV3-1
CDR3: CASSQRGDVNTGELFF
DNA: TGTGCCAGCAGCCAACGTGGAGACGTTAACACCGGGGAGCTGTTTTTT

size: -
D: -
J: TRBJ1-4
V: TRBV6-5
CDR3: CAGSYRDKYNEKLFF
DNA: TGTGCCGGCAGTTACCGAGACAAGTATAATGAAAAACTGTTTTTT

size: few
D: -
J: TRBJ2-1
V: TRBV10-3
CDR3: CAISESRDNEQFF
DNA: TGTGCCATCAGTGAGTCAAGGGATAATGAGCAGTTCTTC

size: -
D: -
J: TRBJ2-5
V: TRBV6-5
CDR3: CASSYSAGLAYNEQYF
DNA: TGTGCCAGCAGTTACTCCGCGGGGCTGGCTTACAATGAGCAGTACTTC

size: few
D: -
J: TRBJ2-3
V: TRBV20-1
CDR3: CSALTAPRTDTQYF
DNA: TGCAGTGCCCTTACAGCTCCTAGGACAGATACGCAGTATTTT

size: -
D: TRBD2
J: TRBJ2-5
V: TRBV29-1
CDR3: CSVRLAEETQYF
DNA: TGCAGCGTACGACTAGCGGAAGAGACCCAGTACTTC

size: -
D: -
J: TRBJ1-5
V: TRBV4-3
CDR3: CASSQVAEAWPQHF
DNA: TGCGCCAGCAGCCAAGTGGCGGAAGCATGGCCCCAGCATTTT

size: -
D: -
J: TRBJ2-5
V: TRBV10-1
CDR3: CASSEGSGTQYF
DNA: TGCGCCAGCAGTGAGGGCAGCGGGACCCAGTACTTC

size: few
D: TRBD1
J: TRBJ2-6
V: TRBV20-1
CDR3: CSATQGSTGANVLTF
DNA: TGCAGTGCTACACAGGGGAGTACTGGGGCCAACGTCCTGACTTTC

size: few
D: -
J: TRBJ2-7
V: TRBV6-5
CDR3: CATGQAGWLEQYF
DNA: TGTGCCACAGGACAGGCGGGATGGTTGGAGCAGTACTTC

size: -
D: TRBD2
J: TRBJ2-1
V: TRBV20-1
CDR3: CSARDPLAGGPANEQFF
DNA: TGCAGTGCTAGAGATCCCCTAGCGGGAGGGCCGGCGAATGAGCAGTTCTTC

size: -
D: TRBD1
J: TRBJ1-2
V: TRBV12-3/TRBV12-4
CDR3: CASSFIRDRGYGYTF
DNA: TGTGCCAGCAGTTTCATCCGGGACAGGGGCTATGGCTACACCTTC

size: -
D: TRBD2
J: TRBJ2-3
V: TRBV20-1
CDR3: CSASPLAGVRDTQYF
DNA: TGCAGTGCTAGCCCGCTAGCGGGAGTCAGAGATACGCAGTATTTT

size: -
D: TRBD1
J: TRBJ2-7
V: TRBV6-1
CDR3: CASGPPGGASDEQYF
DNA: TGTGCCAGCGGACCACCAGGGGGCGCCTCTGACGAGCAGTACTTC